The table lists the clone carrying this TCR beta chain with a few counts. Its antigen is unknown. Donors were all healthy Caucasians. The data are from a study of identical twins. Study-wide points: Rather than following the same donors, the conclusions depended on cross-sectional statistical analysis.

Template switching added a universal primer site, and cDNA bore unique molecular identifiers. From the 5' RACE reads, TCRdb called clonotypes with MiXCR, one entry per CDR3 protein. The sample carries 450,000 to 650,000 distinct CDR3 sequences, around 15% recorded once. These data were also reused for a study on yellow fever vaccine responses in identical twins.

The receptor was derived from a woman under 30 in good health. The sequenced sample consisted of CD4+ T cells sorted from blood.

CDR3 sequence (DNA): TGCGCCAGCAGCATTTCCGGGACGGCAGATACGCAGTATTTT. This translates into CASSISGTADTQYF. The chain joins TRBV5-1 to TRBJ2-3, with D possibly called TRBD1 or TRBD2 (5 bases each). This CDR3 comprises 14 residues. Germline values: CDR1 SGHRS, CDR2 YFSETQ. The ends were cut back, 4 bases at V and 4 bases at J, with 13 bases in the middle.